Shown below are 16 T cell receptor beta chains from a single sample sequenced in a study of blood T cell repertoires in COVID-19 (TCRdb year 2020). Libraries were built with the immunoSEQ multiplex PCR assay. TCRdb obtained this table from immuneACCESS and retained in-frame rearrangements with V and J assigned. These tables miss some clones; where compared with another copy, unresolved V genes account for less than half of the shortfall, and the remainder is unexplained. The sample table lists about 330,000 clones, approximately 89% of them with a count of one. 5% of the sample rests with the top ten. The sequencing input was PBMCs or T cells enriched from blood (not recorded which). The receptors derive from a man aged 25 to 45 who had recovered from COVID-19.

The chain carries TRBV14 and TRBJ1-6, with D unresolved. Trimming removed 5 bases at V and 13 bases at J, with 12 bases between. CDR3 length: 12 residues. Germline V gene lookup returns CDR1 SGHDN and CDR2 FVKESK. CDR3 coding DNA: TGTGCCAGCAGCACCCGAGCTAAGCCCCTCCACTTT. Translated: CASSTRAKPLHF. The variable domain in full, completed from reference TRBV14 and TRBJ1-6, reads EAGVTQFPSHSVIEKGQTVTLRCDPISGHDNLYWYRRVMGKEIKFLLHFVKESKQDESGMPNNRFLAERTGGTYSTLKVQPAELEDSGVYFCASSTRAKPLHFGNGTRLTVT.

The chain combines TRBV28 with TRBJ1-2, with D perhaps matching TRBD1 (5 bases). The germline V gene encodes CDR1 MDHEN and CDR2 SYDVKM. V lost 3 bases and J 8 bases, leaving 10 bases between the germline ends. The CDR3 totals 12 residues. The CDR3 loop is CASSFGGSGYTF. DNA of the CDR3: TGTGCCAGCAGTTTCGGGGGTAGCGGCTACACCTTC.

The J gene is TRBJ1-3, the V gene TRBV14; 9 bases fit TRBD1. The trim removed 4 bases at V and 4 bases at J, leaving 5 bases unmatched. The CDR3 consists of 15 residues. The germline CDR1 and CDR2 sequences are SGHDN and FVKESK. CDR3 DNA: TGTGCCAGCAGCCTTACCGGGACAGGGGGAAACACCATATATTTT. Its protein is CASSLTGTGGNTIYF.

This clone is a singleton in its sample. V and J are TRBV7-8 and TRBJ2-1; D is perhaps TRBD1 (6 bases). CDR3 length: 15 residues. Per germline, CDR1 SGHVS and CDR2 FQNEAQ. V lost 2 bases and J 4 bases, leaving 12 bases between the germline ends. The CDR3 DNA reads as TGTGCCAGCAGCTTATTGCAGGGGCTATACAATGAGCAGTTCTTC. This gives the protein CASSLLQGLYNEQFF.

In nucleotides, the CDR3 is TGCGCCAGCAGCCAACTTTTGCGGGGGGGCCAAGATACGCAGTATTTT. Protein sequence: CASSQLLRGGQDTQYF. The chain has TRBV4-1 and TRBJ2-3, with 9 bases identical to TRBD2. V gave up 2 bases and J gave up 5 bases; unmatched junction bases: 8. There are 16 residues in the CDR3. Germline V gene data show CDR1 as MGHRA and CDR2 as YSYEKL.

The V and J genes are TRBV20-1 and TRBJ1-1; D is ambiguous. V shed 3 bases and J shed 5 bases, with 13 bases lying between them. This CDR3 spans 13 amino acids. Germline V gene lookup returns CDR1 DFQATT and CDR2 SNEGSKA (reference sequence). CDR3 sequence (DNA): TGCAGTGCTAGTACTACACCCTCGACTGAAGCTTTCTTT. Translating it yields CSASTTPSTEAFF.

The chain links TRBV10-3 to TRBJ2-7, with 8 bases aligning to TRBD2. Germline V gene lookup returns CDR1 ENHRY and CDR2 SYGVKD. The ends lost 2 bases at V and 5 bases at J; junction bases unmatched: 5. The length of the CDR3 is 14 residues. Written as DNA, the CDR3 is TGTGCCATCAGTGAGATGCGGGGGGCGCACGAGCAGTACTTC. Protein: CAISEMRGAHEQYF.

The chain uses TRBV11-1 and TRBJ2-7, with D maybe TRBD2 (6 bases). Germline-derived CDR1 and CDR2 are SGHAT and FQDESV (reference sequence). V lost 5 bases to trimming and J lost 2 bases, with 16 bases between them. The CDR3 totals 15 residues. The CDR3 sequence: CASSTRLGRAYEQYF. CDR3 in DNA: TGTGCCAGCAGCACACGACTAGGACGGGCCTACGAGCAGTACTTC.

CDR3 in DNA: TGTGCCAGCAGCGCACTGGGGGGGGCAGATACGCAGTATTTT. It is translated as CASSALGGADTQYF. The V and J genes are TRBV2 and TRBJ2-3, with 7 bases matching TRBD2. The CDR3 is 14 amino acids. Trimming removed 6 bases from V and 4 bases from J; junction bases left unmatched: 7. Germline V gene sequence: CDR1 SNHLY, CDR2 FYNNEI.

The genes are TRBV4-2 and TRBJ1-3, with D possibly TRBD1 on 6 matching bases. The CDR3 loop spans 15 amino acids. CDR1 and CDR2 (germline): LGHNA, YNFKEQ. V was clipped by 0 bases and J by 5 bases, with 11 bases between them. CDR3 nucleotides: TGTGCCAGCAGCCAAGACAGGACAGCTAGAAACACCATATATTTT. Encoded protein: CASSQDRTARNTIYF.

The rearrangement joins TRBV5-1 to TRBJ1-4, with D perhaps TRBD1 (5 bases). Trimming cost V 0 bases and J 6 bases, with 12 bases left between them. Germline V lookup: CDR1 SGHRS, CDR2 YFSETQ. The CDR3 covers 15 residues. The CDR3 region is CASSLGVGADEKLFF. The CDR3 DNA sequence: TGCGCCAGCAGCTTGGGTGTAGGGGCGGATGAAAAACTGTTTTTT. Together with reference TRBV5-1 and TRBJ1-4, the CDR3 gives the full variable domain: KAGVTQTPRYLIKTRGQQVTLSCSPISGHRSVSWYQQTPGQGLQFLFEYFSETQRNKGNFPGRFSGRQFSNSRSEMNVSTLELGDSALYLCASSLGVGADEKLFFGSGTQLSVL.

This clone came up once. V usage is TRBV25-1 and J usage is TRBJ2-1, with 8 bases that match TRBD1. The germline V gene encodes CDR1 MGHDK and CDR2 SYGVNS. This CDR3 comprises 16 residues. V gave up 6 bases and J gave up 5 bases; unmatched junction bases: 12. In DNA, the CDR3 is TGTGCCAGCAGCCCTCTAACAGGGGGAAAGGACAATGAGCAGTTCTTC. This gives the protein CASSPLTGGKDNEQFF.

This chain joins TRBV20-1 and TRBJ1-2; D is possibly TRBD1 (6 bases). V was shortened by 3 bases and J by 6 bases, with 14 bases between the two germline ends. Germline assignment: CDR1 DFQATT and CDR2 SNEGSKA (reference sequence). The CDR3 has 13 amino acids. CDR3 protein: CSASQGSPHGYTF. As DNA, the CDR3 is TGCAGTGCTAGTCAGGGGTCCCCCCATGGCTACACCTTC.

The rearrangement uses TRBV30 and TRBJ2-2, with 7 bases matching TRBD1. V trimming: 0 bases; J trimming: 3 bases; junction bases outside the gene matches: 4. The CDR3 length is 15 residues. Per germline, CDR1 GTSNPN and CDR2 SVGIG (reference sequence). CDR3 in DNA: TGTGCCTGGAGTGTCCGTGACAGGGACACCGGGGAGCTGTTTTTT. The encoded protein is CAWSVRDRDTGELFF. Based on the CDR3 plus reference TRBV30 and TRBJ2-2, the full variable domain is SQTIHQWPATLVQPVGSPLSLECTVEGTSNPNLYWYRQAAGRGLQLLFYSVGIGQISSEVPQNLSASRPQDRQFILSSKKLLLSDSGFYLCAWSVRDRDTGELFFGEGSRLTVL.

V usage is TRBV2 and J usage is TRBJ1-2, with 9 bases matching TRBD1. The J segment lost 4 bases and the V segment lost 11 bases, leaving 14 bases of the junction unmatched. This CDR3 contains 15 residues. Germline V gene sequence: CDR1 SNHLY, CDR2 FYNNEI. The DNA of the CDR3 is TGTGCCTTTCTTTCTACAGGGGGCTTCGGCTATGGCTACACCTTC. Residues: CAFLSTGGFGYGYTF.

V usage is TRBV28 and J usage is TRBJ1-2, with a weak D call TRBD1 (6 bases). The CDR3 spans 18 residues. CDR1 and CDR2 from the germline V gene are MDHEN and SYDVKM. Trimming took 3 bases from V and 3 from J, leaving 23 bases between them. The CDR3 DNA reads TGTGCCAGCAGTTTCGGTGTTAGGACAGCTCTTCCTTACTATGGCTACACCTTC. It translates to CASSFGVRTALPYYGYTF.